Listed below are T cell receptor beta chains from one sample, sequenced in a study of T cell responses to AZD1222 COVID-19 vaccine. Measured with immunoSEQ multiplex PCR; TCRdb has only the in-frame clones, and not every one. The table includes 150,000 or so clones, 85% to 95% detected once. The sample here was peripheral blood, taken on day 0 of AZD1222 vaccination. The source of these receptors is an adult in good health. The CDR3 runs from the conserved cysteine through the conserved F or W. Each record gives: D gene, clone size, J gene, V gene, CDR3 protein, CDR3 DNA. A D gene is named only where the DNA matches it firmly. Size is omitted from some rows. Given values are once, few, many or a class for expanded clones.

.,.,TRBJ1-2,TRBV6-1,CASSENHLANYGYTF,TGTGCCAGCAGTGAAAACCACCTAGCTAACTATGGCTACACCTTC
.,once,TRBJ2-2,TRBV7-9,CATPAAGELFF,TGTGCCACCCCGGCGGCCGGGGAGCTGTTTTTT
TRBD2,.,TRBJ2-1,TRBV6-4,CASSASGGEYNEQFF,TGTGCCAGCAGTGCTAGCGGGGGAGAGTACAATGAGCAGTTCTTC
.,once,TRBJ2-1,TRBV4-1,CASSQGARGEQFF,TGCGCCAGCAGCCAAGGGGCTAGAGGTGAGCAGTTCTTC
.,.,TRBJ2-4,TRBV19,CASSIGKGVFTVKNIQYF,TGTGCCAGTAGTATCGGCAAGGGGGTGTTCACGGTCAAAAACATTCAGTACTTC
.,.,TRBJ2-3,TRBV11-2,CASSLGRQASTDTQYF,TGTGCCAGCAGCTTAGGGAGACAGGCTAGCACAGATACGCAGTATTTT
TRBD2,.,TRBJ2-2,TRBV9,CASSGFQGLAGDHTGELFF,TGTGCCAGCAGCGGTTTCCAGGGACTAGCGGGAGACCACACCGGGGAGCTGTTTTTT
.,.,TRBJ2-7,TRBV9,CASSVSSLAREQYF,TGTGCCAGCAGCGTATCTAGCCTGGCGCGGGAGCAGTACTTC
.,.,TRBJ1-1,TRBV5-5,CASSRRQEADQNTEAFF,TGTGCCAGCAGCCGACGACAGGAGGCTGATCAGAACACTGAAGCTTTCTTT
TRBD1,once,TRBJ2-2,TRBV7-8,CASSLGSGTGHTGELFF,TGTGCCAGCAGCTTAGGGAGCGGGACAGGGCATACCGGGGAGCTGTTTTTT
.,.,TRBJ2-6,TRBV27,CASSSRPGLHRGANVLTF,TGTGCCAGCAGTTCCCGACCTGGACTTCACCGGGGGGCCAACGTCCTGACTTTC
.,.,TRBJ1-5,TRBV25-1,CASRKRGARQPQHF,TGTGCCAGCCGGAAACGGGGGGCTCGGCAGCCCCAGCATTTT
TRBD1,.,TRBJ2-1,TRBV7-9,CASKPLSGTGSYNEQFF,TGTGCCAGCAAACCTCTCTCCGGGACAGGGTCCTACAATGAGCAGTTCTTC
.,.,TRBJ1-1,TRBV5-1,CASSLVQENTEAFF,TGCGCCAGCAGCTTGGTACAGGAGAACACTGAAGCTTTCTTT
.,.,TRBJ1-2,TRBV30,CAWSVGAQANYGYTF,TGTGCCTGGAGTGTAGGGGCACAAGCTAACTATGGCTACACCTTC
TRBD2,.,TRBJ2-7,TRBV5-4,CASSRRAGDPYEQYF,TGTGCCAGCAGCCGGCGAGCGGGAGACCCCTACGAGCAGTACTTC
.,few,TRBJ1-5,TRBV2,CASSINYGAQAAQHF,TGTGCCAGCAGTATCAATTACGGGGCCCAGGCCGCCCAGCATTTT
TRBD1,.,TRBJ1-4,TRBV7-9,CASSSPGGSNEKLFF,TGTGCCAGCAGCTCCCCAGGGGGTTCTAATGAAAAACTGTTTTTT
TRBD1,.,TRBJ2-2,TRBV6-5,CASRRDSLTGELFF,TGTGCCAGCAGAAGGGACAGCCTCACCGGGGAGCTGTTTTTT
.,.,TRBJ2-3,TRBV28,CASSRGLTTYTDTQYF,TGTGCCAGCAGTCGTGGACTGACGACCTACACAGATACGCAGTATTTT
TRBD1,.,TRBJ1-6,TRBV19,CASSTGGMINSPLHF,TGTGCCAGTAGTACAGGGGGCATGATTAATTCACCCCTCCACTTT
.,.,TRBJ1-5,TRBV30,CAWSGTGQPQHF,TGTGCCTGGTCCGGGACGGGTCAGCCCCAGCATTTT
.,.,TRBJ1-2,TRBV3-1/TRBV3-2,CASSQAGVNYGYTF,TGTGCCAGCAGTCAAGCGGGGGTTAACTATGGCTACACCTTC
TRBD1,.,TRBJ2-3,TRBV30,CAWGPGTGADTQYF,TGTGCCTGGGGGCCCGGGACAGGGGCAGATACGCAGTATTTT
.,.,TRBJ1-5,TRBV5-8,CASRNRPNQPQHF,TGTGCCAGCAGGAACAGGCCCAATCAGCCCCAGCATTTT
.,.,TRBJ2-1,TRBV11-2,CASSLGPAGEQFF,TGTGCCAGCAGCTTAGGTCCAGCTGGGGAGCAGTTCTTC
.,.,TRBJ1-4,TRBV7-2,CASSLERGMGEKLFF,TGTGCCAGCAGCTTGGAGCGGGGAATGGGTGAAAAACTGTTTTTT
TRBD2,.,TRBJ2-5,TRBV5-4,CASSSATSGRQETQYF,TGTGCCAGCAGCTCCGCAACTAGCGGGAGGCAGGAGACCCAGTACTTC
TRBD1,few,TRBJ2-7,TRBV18,CASSPVDRGPYEQYF,TGTGCCAGCTCACCAGTAGACAGGGGGCCCTACGAGCAGTACTTC
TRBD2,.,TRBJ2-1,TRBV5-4,CASRPQLAGDYNEQFF,TGTGCCAGCAGACCCCAACTAGCGGGAGACTACAATGAGCAGTTCTTC
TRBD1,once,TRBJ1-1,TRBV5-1,CANDRGKSTEAFF,TGCGCCAACGACAGGGGAAAGAGCACTGAAGCTTTCTTT
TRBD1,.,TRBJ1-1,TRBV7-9,CASSLAGQSEAFF,TGTGCCAGCAGCCTAGCGGGACAGTCTGAAGCTTTCTTT
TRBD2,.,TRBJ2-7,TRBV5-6,CASSIGSGSIHEQYF,TGTGCCAGCTCCATCGGGAGCGGGAGTATCCACGAGCAGTACTTC
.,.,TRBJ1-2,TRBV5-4,CASSFTPGDHGYTF,TGTGCCAGCAGCTTTACTCCAGGGGATCATGGCTACACCTTC
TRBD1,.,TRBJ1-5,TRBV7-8,CASSSTGVNQPQHF,TGTGCCAGCAGCTCGACAGGGGTCAATCAGCCCCAGCATTTT
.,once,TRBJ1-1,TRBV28,CASSLPNTEAFF,TGTGCCAGCAGTTTACCGAACACTGAAGCTTTCTTT